Listed here are 27 T cell receptor beta chains from one sample, sequenced in a study of CD8+ T cells in alopecia areata. cDNA serving as the sequencing template came from extracted, reverse transcribed RNA. Here immunoSEQ multiplex PCR was the method, and the copy in TCRdb shows in-frame clones only, minus some. The sample yields tens of thousands of clones, 44% seen once. Sequenced: NKG2D-low CD8+ T cells sorted from blood. The source of these receptors is a human donor with alopecia areata.

This clone showed up just once. The same CDR3 arises from other DNA sequences in this sample as well. The gene calls are TRBV5-6 and TRBJ2-3, with TRBD2 matching 7 bases. The trim removed 2 bases at V and 3 bases at J, leaving 0 bases unmatched. In germline, CDR1 is SGHDT, CDR2 YYEEEE. This CDR3 has 13 residues. The CDR3 spells CASSFGGTDTQYF. The CDR3 DNA follows: TGTGCCAGCAGCTTCGGGGGGACAGATACGCAGTATTTT.

The sample holds one count of this clone. The chain combines TRBV7-6 with TRBJ2-7, with D perhaps TRBD2 (6 bases). The CDR3 totals 15 residues. CDR1 and CDR2 (germline): SGHVS, FNYEAQ. Trimming cost V 4 bases and J 2 bases, with 15 bases left between them. This CDR3 is CASSSSGSRTYEQYF. CDR3 nucleotides: TGTGCCAGCAGCTCCAGCGGGTCCCGAACCTACGAGCAGTACTTC.

The chain is built from TRBV5-1 and TRBJ1-1; D gene ambiguous. There are 13 residues in the CDR3. Per the germline V gene, CDR1 is SGHRS and CDR2 is YFSETQ. V lost 0 bases, J lost 4 bases, and 7 bases lay in between. In nucleotides, the CDR3 is TGCGCCAGCAGCTTGGAAGGTGCCACTGAAGCTTTCTTT. Protein: CASSLEGATEAFF.

The chain combines TRBV27 with TRBJ2-7; 7 nucleotides align to TRBD2. V shed 5 bases and J 5 bases; nucleotides not matched to a gene: 6. Germline V gene lookup returns CDR1 MNHEY and CDR2 SMNVEV (reference sequence). The CDR3 loop spans 13 amino acids. The CDR3 spells CASSPLRGDEQYF. CDR3 sequence (DNA): TGTGCCAGCAGTCCGCTCCGGGGGGACGAGCAGTACTTC.

With regard to this clone: The junction and the germline gene differ at one end; a read error may be behind it. The chain is built from TRBV2 and TRBJ2-7; TRBD2 matches at 8 bases. Germline V gene lookup returns CDR1 SNHLY and CDR2 FYNNEI. The CDR3 consists of 11 residues. CDR3 loop: CASSESGRVSF. Here the CDR3 DNA reads TGTGCCAGCAGTGAGTCCGGGAGGGTAAGCTTC.

This clone was seen more than once but under ten times. The chain combines TRBV28 with TRBJ2-4; maybe TRBD1 (5 bases). CDR3 length: 15 residues. With 6 bases removed from V and 2 bases from J, the gap between germline ends came to 14 bases. Germline V gene data show CDR1 as MDHEN and CDR2 as SYDVKM. DNA for the CDR3: TGTGCCAGCAGGAGGACATTTTCTTCCAAAAACATTCAGTACTTC. The encoded protein is CASRRTFSSKNIQYF.

This clone was recorded a few times. The chain joins TRBV23-1 to TRBJ1-1; tentative D call: TRBD1 (6 bases). TRBV23-1 is an ORF, with its function uncertain. V lost 0 bases to trimming and J lost 4 bases, with 21 bases between them. The CDR3 runs to 18 residues. The CDR3 region has the DNA TGCGCCAGCAGTCAATCCACTCCGCCAGGGGTTTTGGGCACTGAAGCTTTCTTT. This translates into CASSQSTPPGVLGTEAFF.

This clone showed up just a few times. The J gene is TRBJ2-1, the V gene TRBV15; D is unclear. This CDR3 spans 14 amino acids. Trimming removed 3 bases from V and 4 bases from J, with 10 bases in between. Germline V CDR1 and CDR2: LNHNV, YYDKDF (reference sequence). The CDR3 region has the DNA TGTGCCACCAGCAGGCTCTTGGGGTACAATGAGCAGTTCTTC. Residues: CATSRLLGYNEQFF.

This sequence joins TRBV6-5 and TRBJ1-1; D gene ambiguous. V was clipped by 1 base and J by 3 bases, with 6 bases between them. The CDR3 covers 13 residues. Germline CDR1 reads MNHEY; CDR2 reads SVGAGI. CDR3: CASSYYGDTEAFF. The CDR3 DNA sequence: TGTGCCAGCAGTTACTATGGGGACACTGAAGCTTTCTTT.

The chain combines TRBV27 with TRBJ2-1; 7 positions match TRBD2. Per germline, CDR1 MNHEY and CDR2 SMNVEV (reference sequence). This CDR3 is 14 amino acids long. Trimming took 3 bases from V and 10 from J; bases not matched to a gene: 9. The CDR3 bases are TGTGCCAGCAGTTTGGAAAGGGGAGGGCAGGAGCAGTTCTTC. It is translated as CASSLERGGQEQFF.

The genes are TRBV25-1 and TRBJ2-5; D may be TRBD1 (6 bases). V gave up 5 bases and J gave up 4 bases, with 17 bases separating them. Germline-derived CDR1 and CDR2 are MGHDK and SYGVNS. The CDR3 covers 15 residues. This CDR3 is CASSPTTGWGETQYF. DNA for the CDR3: TGTGCCAGCAGTCCAACAACAGGGTGGGGAGAGACCCAGTACTTC.

This clone showed up just a few times. The chain links TRBV12-5 to TRBJ2-3; 10 bases fit TRBD2. The J segment lost 0 bases and the V segment lost 6 bases, leaving 6 bases of the junction unmatched. Germline V gene lookup returns CDR1 LGHNT and CDR2 FRNRAP. This CDR3 is 16 amino acids long. The CDR3 loop reads CASGLAGGTSTDTQYF. CDR3 nucleotides: TGTGCTAGTGGATTAGCGGGAGGTACTAGCACAGATACGCAGTATTTT.

This clone came up a few times. The V call is TRBV7-8, the J call TRBJ2-3; 7 bases align to TRBD1. This CDR3 contains 15 residues. After removal of 7 bases from V and 5 bases from J, the junction contained 12 bases not matched to a gene. CDR1 SGHVS and CDR2 FQNEAQ come from the germline V gene. The CDR3 nucleotides are TGTGCCAGCAACTCGGACAGGAGTGCGGTAGATACGCAGTATTTT. It yields the protein CASNSDRSAVDTQYF.

The chain combines TRBV30 with TRBJ2-1, with D unclear. V lost 2 bases and J 7 bases, leaving 18 bases between the germline ends. Germline V gives CDR1 GTSNPN, CDR2 SVGIG (reference sequence). CDR3 length equals 15 residues. CDR3 loop: CAWSHGRIFANEQFF. CDR3 DNA sequence: TGTGCCTGGAGTCACGGTAGGATATTTGCGAATGAGCAGTTCTTC.

This clone was counted only a few times. The J gene is TRBJ2-3, the V gene TRBV29-1; no firm D call. The CDR3 is made up of 12 amino acids. Germline assignment: CDR1 SQVTM and CDR2 ANQGSEA. V was shortened by 8 bases and J by 6 bases, with 15 bases between the two germline ends. For the CDR3, the DNA is TGCAGCCACGGACCAGCCGGGGATACGCAGTATTTT. It encodes CSHGPAGDTQYF.

V gene TRBV27 combines with J gene TRBJ2-7; TRBD1 matches 8 bases. Germline-derived CDR1 and CDR2 are MNHEY and SMNVEV (reference sequence). Trimming removed 3 bases from V and 6 bases from J; junction bases left unmatched: 4. The CDR3 totals 13 residues. In nucleotides, the CDR3 is TGTGCCAGCAGTTTGGACAGGGAACGCGAGCAGTACTTC. Its translation: CASSLDREREQYF.

This rearrangement joins TRBV4-1 to TRBJ2-5; D is uncertain. Looked up from germline, CDR1 is MGHRA and CDR2 is YSYEKL. The V end was cut by 0 bases, the J end by 4 bases, with 6 bases between. This CDR3 is built from 13 residues. CDR3: CASSQDWAETQYF. The DNA of the CDR3 is TGCGCCAGCAGCCAAGATTGGGCAGAGACCCAGTACTTC.

The genes are TRBV4-1 and TRBJ2-7; D remains ambiguous. Trimming shortened V by 0 bases and J by 7 bases, and 10 bases separated the two germline ends. The length of the CDR3 is 13 residues. Germline CDR1 MGHRA, CDR2 YSYEKL. This CDR3 is CASSQEWGREQYF. The CDR3 DNA follows: TGCGCCAGCAGCCAAGAATGGGGTCGAGAGCAGTACTTC.

In this sample, this clone turned up a few times. The rearrangement joins TRBV7-2 to TRBJ2-5; 9 bases are shared with TRBD2. CDR3 length: 16 residues. Germline V gives CDR1 SGHTA, CDR2 FQGNSA. Trimming cost V 8 bases and J 4 bases; bases outside gene matches: 14. Here the CDR3 DNA reads TGTGCCAGCCTAGAGGGGGCTAGCGGGATGAGAGAGACCCAGTACTTC. It encodes CASLEGASGMRETQYF.

This clone was seen only a few times. This rearrangement joins TRBV29-1 to TRBJ2-7, with 9 bases lining up with TRBD1. The CDR3 covers 14 residues. In germline, CDR1 is SQVTM, CDR2 ANQGSEA. V gave up 2 bases and J gave up 7 bases; unmatched junction bases: 9. CDR3 in DNA: TGCAGCGTTGAATCGGTTGGGACAGGGCGAGAGCAGTACTTC. Protein: CSVESVGTGREQYF.

Note on this clone: Sequence at one end of the junction differs from germline and may be a read error. The CDR3 loop is CSVDAGGYTGKLFF. The CDR3 DNA reads as TGCAGCGTTGATGCAGGGGGATACACCGGGAAGCTGTTTTTT. J is TRBJ2-2 and V is TRBV29-1; 7 positions match TRBD1. Germline V gene lookup returns CDR1 SQVTM and CDR2 ANQGSEA. This CDR3 has 14 residues.

This clone was counted only a few times. V gene TRBV5-6 combines with J gene TRBJ2-7, with D possibly TRBD2 on 7 matching bases. This CDR3 is built from 15 residues. Trimming stripped 4 bases from V and 0 bases from J, with 14 bases between. Germline V CDR1 and CDR2: SGHDT, YYEEEE. CDR3 nucleotides: TGTGCCAGCAGCCCTCCGCGGGGGCCCTCCTACGAGCAGTACTTC. Amino acids: CASSPPRGPSYEQYF.

The gene calls are TRBV5-6 and TRBJ2-7; D may be TRBD2 (5 bases). CDR1 is SGHDT, CDR2 YYEEEE, per germline. This CDR3 has 13 amino acids. Deletions cut 0 bases from V and 9 bases from J, with 13 bases between. CDR3 sequence reads: CASSLEVGVVQYF. CDR3 nucleotides: TGTGCCAGCAGCTTGGAGGTCGGGGTTGTGCAGTACTTC.

The chain combines TRBV7-9 with TRBJ1-1; 10 bases are shared with TRBD1. Germline CDR1 SEHNR, CDR2 FQNEAQ (reference sequence). The CDR3 totals 15 residues. Trimming took 5 bases from V and 0 from J; bases not matched to a gene: 3. The CDR3 sequence is CASSGGTGVNTEAFF. The DNA of the CDR3 is TGTGCCAGCAGCGGTGGGACAGGGGTGAACACTGAAGCTTTCTTT.

The chain has TRBV7-9 and TRBJ1-2; 8 bases map to TRBD1. The CDR3 length is 16 residues. The trim removed 4 bases at V and 4 bases at J, leaving 11 bases unmatched. In germline, CDR1 is SEHNR, CDR2 FQNEAQ (reference sequence). CDR3 loop: CASSSPKDREFYGYTF. The DNA for the CDR3 is TGTGCCAGCAGCTCCCCGAAGGACAGGGAGTTCTATGGCTACACCTTC.

This clone was recorded a few times. The DNA for the CDR3 is TGTGCCAGCAGCGTACTGGTGGGCCCCACCTACGAGCAGTACTTC. Translation: CASSVLVGPTYEQYF. The chain has TRBV9 and TRBJ2-7; D unclear. Trimming cost V 1 base and J 2 bases, with 13 bases left between them. The CDR3 is 15 residues long. CDR1 is SGDLS and CDR2 is YYNGEE in the germline V gene.

V and J are TRBV2 and TRBJ2-7, with 9 positions matching TRBD1. The CDR3 is 13 residues long. Germline-derived CDR1 and CDR2 are SNHLY and FYNNEI. After removal of 6 bases from V and 6 bases from J, the junction contained 6 bases not matched to a gene. In DNA form, the CDR3 reads TGTGCCAGCAGCCTGGACAGGGGAGCCGAGCAGTACTTC. It is translated as CASSLDRGAEQYF. The full variable domain, rest sourced from reference TRBV2 and TRBJ2-7, is EPEVTQTPSHQVTQMGQEVILRCVPISNHLYFYWYRQILGQKVEFLVSFYNNEISEKSEIFDDQFSVERPDGSNFTLKIRSTKLEDSAMYFCASSLDRGAEQYFGPGTRLTVT.